Presented here are 20 T cell receptor beta chains from one specimen sequenced in a study of post-analysis software for immune sequencing data. Study results and caveats: Elevated frequency relative to controls characterized several TRBV segments in patients, TRBV5-6, TRBV5-1 and TRBV20-1 among them.

Unique molecular identifiers had been added to the TCR beta cDNA libraries. Via MiXCR, TCRdb re-called the PCR reads, giving one row per CDR3 protein. The sample records about 800,000 distinct CDR3 sequences, roughly 27% being singletons. Their recognized antigens are unknown. Input material: blood. The receptors shown here come from a girl aged 10-17 years with multiple sclerosis.

This clonotype has more than one count but fewer than ten. The DNA of the CDR3 is TGCAGTGCTGGGCTCAGGAACACTGAAGCTTTCTTT. It specifies CSAGLRNTEAFF. The chain employs TRBV20-1 and TRBJ1-1, with D hard to call. The CDR3 consists of 12 residues. From germline, CDR1 is DFQATT and CDR2 SNEGSKA (reference sequence). V lost 5 bases and J lost 1, with 8 bases in between.

The chain is built from TRBV27 and TRBJ2-7, with D uncertain. Deletions cut 6 bases from V and 4 bases from J, with 13 bases between. Germline CDR1 is MNHEY and CDR2 is SMNVEV (reference sequence). The CDR3 consists of 13 residues. This CDR3 is CASSLSLGYEQYF. The CDR3 DNA reads TGTGCCAGCAGCTTGTCGTTAGGGTACGAGCAGTACTTC.

In the case of this clonotype: Since a much larger clone is just one base distant, this may be a read error. This chain links TRBV6-6 with TRBJ2-7; D gene ambiguous. Germline V gene lookup returns CDR1 MNHNY and CDR2 SVGAGI (reference sequence). This CDR3 is 11 amino acids long. V gave up 6 bases and J gave up 2 bases, with 5 bases separating them. Written as DNA, the CDR3 is TGTGCCAGCAGGCAAACCTACGAGCAGTACTTC. Protein sequence: CASRQTYEQYF.

This clonotype was counted many times. The chain uses TRBV29-1 and TRBJ2-1; no clear D. V shed 6 bases and J shed 0 bases, with 12 bases lying between them. CDR3 length: 14 residues. Looked up from germline, CDR1 is SQVTM and CDR2 is ANQGSEA. The CDR3 loop is CSVAGLSSYNEQFF. DNA of the CDR3: TGCAGCGTAGCAGGCCTGAGCTCCTACAATGAGCAGTTCTTC.

Points on this clonotype: This sequence may be a read error, since a much larger clone differs from it by one base. V gene TRBV4-3 combines with J gene TRBJ1-2, with a weak D call TRBD1 (5 bases). Germline V gene lookup returns CDR1 LGHNA and CDR2 YSLEER. This CDR3 is built from 14 residues. This CDR3 reads CAGSQGGGAGPYTF. In DNA, the CDR3 is TGCGCCGGCAGCCAAGGTGGTGGGGCAGGGCCCTACACCTTC.

V is TRBV29-1 and J is TRBJ1-2; no clear D gene. Germline V gives CDR1 SQVTM, CDR2 ANQGSEA. The V end was cut by 5 bases, the J end by 8 bases, with 12 bases between. The CDR3 loop spans 11 amino acids. For the CDR3, the DNA is TGCAGCGTTCCGGTCGGAGGAGGCTACACCTTC. The encoded protein is CSVPVGGGYTF.

The V gene is TRBV7-2, the J gene TRBJ2-3; a possible D gene is TRBD2 (5 bases). In germline, CDR1 is SGHTA, CDR2 FQGNSA. This CDR3 contains 15 residues. Trimming pared 1 base from V and 0 bases from J, leaving 8 bases between. In DNA, the CDR3 is TGTGCCAGCAGCTTAGACGCGGGTAGCACAGATACGCAGTATTTT. Amino acid sequence: CASSLDAGSTDTQYF.

This clonotype has just one count. This sequence joins TRBV5-1 and TRBJ2-3; 7 bases line up with TRBD2. The length of the CDR3 is 16 residues. Germline V gives CDR1 SGHRS, CDR2 YFSETQ. Losses at the gene ends were 2 bases for V and 4 bases for J; bases not matched to a gene: 10. The CDR3, as DNA: TGCGCCAGCAGCTTAAAGGTTTCGGGAGGCTCAGATACGCAGTATTTT. Protein: CASSLKVSGGSDTQYF. The whole variable domain, remainder taken from reference TRBV5-1 and TRBJ2-3, is KAGVTQTPRYLIKTRGQQVTLSCSPISGHRSVSWYQQTPGQGLQFLFEYFSETQRNKGNFPGRFSGRQFSNSRSEMNVSTLELGDSALYLCASSLKVSGGSDTQYFGPGTRLTVL.

This clonotype turned up a few times. The CDR3 nucleotides read TGTGCCAGCAGTTCCACCTTGAGCGGGAGGTCCTACAATGAGCAGTTCTTC. Protein sequence: CASSSTLSGRSYNEQFF. The rearrangement uses TRBV28 and TRBJ2-1, with 9 bases that match TRBD2. Germline V lookup: CDR1 MDHEN, CDR2 SYDVKM. The CDR3 loop spans 17 amino acids. Trimming took 4 bases from V and 1 from J; bases not matched to a gene: 8.

This clonotype occurred a few times. This rearrangement joins TRBV7-9 to TRBJ2-5; D uncertain. V lost 0 bases and J 2 bases, leaving 7 bases between the germline ends. The CDR3 spans 14 residues. Germline V gene data show CDR1 as SEHNR and CDR2 as FQNEAQ (reference sequence). The CDR3 DNA reads as TGTGCCAGCAGCTTAGCGCAGGTACAAGAGACCCAGTACTTC. Translated, it gives CASSLAQVQETQYF.

The genes are TRBV5-1 and TRBJ2-7, with 11 bases fitting TRBD2. Losses at the gene ends were 0 bases for V and 7 bases for J; bases not matched to a gene: 3. Germline CDR1 and CDR2: SGHRS and YFSETQ. The CDR3 runs 14 residues. The CDR3, as DNA: TGCGCCAGCAGCTTGGCGACTAGCGGGAATGAGCAGTACTTC. Protein product: CASSLATSGNEQYF. The whole variable domain, filled in from reference TRBV5-1 and TRBJ2-7, reads KAGVTQTPRYLIKTRGQQVTLSCSPISGHRSVSWYQQTPGQGLQFLFEYFSETQRNKGNFPGRFSGRQFSNSRSEMNVSTLELGDSALYLCASSLATSGNEQYFGPGTRLTVT.

This clonotype was recorded a few times. The chain links TRBV20-1 to TRBJ1-5, with D uncertain. The CDR3 spans 15 residues. The V end lost 3 bases, the J end lost 3 bases, and 15 bases lay between the germline ends. Germline-derived CDR1 and CDR2 are DFQATT and SNEGSKA (reference sequence). CDR3 DNA sequence: TGCAGTGCTAGGATTCCGGGAAATCCCAATCAGCCCCAGCATTTT. It codes for CSARIPGNPNQPQHF.

The CDR3 DNA reads as TGCGCCAGCAGCTTGGAATTCTTAGGAGAGACCCAGTACTTC. Its protein is CASSLEFLGETQYF. V is TRBV5-1 and J is TRBJ2-5; D unclear. V shed 0 bases and J shed 4 bases, with 10 bases lying between them. Germline CDR1 is SGHRS and CDR2 is YFSETQ. This CDR3 has 14 residues. The full variable domain, completed using reference TRBV5-1 and TRBJ2-5, is KAGVTQTPRYLIKTRGQQVTLSCSPISGHRSVSWYQQTPGQGLQFLFEYFSETQRNKGNFPGRFSGRQFSNSRSEMNVSTLELGDSALYLCASSLEFLGETQYFGPGTRLLVL.

The J gene is TRBJ2-7, the V gene TRBV6-5; the match to TRBD2 covers 8 bases. Germline V lookup: CDR1 MNHEY, CDR2 SVGAGI. Germline trimming cut 5 bases from V and 2 bases from J; bases unmatched to any gene: 8. This CDR3 spans 15 amino acids. The CDR3 sequence: CASSPSGRVTYEQYF. CDR3 nucleotides: TGTGCCAGCAGTCCAAGCGGGAGAGTAACCTACGAGCAGTACTTC.

CDR3 nucleotide sequence: TGTGCCAGCAGCTTAGACACAAGGGGCCCCTACAATGAGCAGTTCTTC. Translated, it gives CASSLDTRGPYNEQFF. The rearrangement uses TRBV7-2 and TRBJ2-1; possibly TRBD1 for D (5 bases). The V end lost 1 base, the J end lost 2 bases, and 12 bases lay between the germline ends. There are 16 residues in the CDR3. Per the germline V gene, CDR1 is SGHTA and CDR2 is FQGNSA.

V is TRBV5-5 and J is TRBJ2-7; D call uncertain. V was cut by 0 bases and J by 5 bases, with 12 bases left in between. This CDR3 spans 14 amino acids. The germline V gene has CDR1 SGHKS and CDR2 YYEKEE (reference sequence). CDR3 sequence: CASSLAPHVHEQYF. CDR3 coding DNA: TGTGCCAGCAGCTTGGCCCCGCATGTCCACGAGCAGTACTTC.

This chain uses TRBV12-5 with TRBJ2-5; possible D gene TRBD2, 6 bases. From germline, CDR1 is LGHNT and CDR2 FRNRAP. With 0 bases removed from V and 5 bases from J, the gap between germline ends came to 16 bases. The CDR3 is made up of 16 amino acids. DNA for the CDR3: TGTGCTAGTGGTTTGGTACTGGAGGGAAAAGGGGAGACCCAGTACTTC. Its translation: CASGLVLEGKGETQYF. The full variable domain, its missing parts supplied by reference TRBV12-5 and TRBJ2-5, is DARVTQTPRHKVTEMGQEVTMRCQPILGHNTVFWYRQTMMQGLELLAYFRNRAPLDDSGMPKDRFSAEMPDATLATLKIQPSEPRDSAVYFCASGLVLEGKGETQYFGPGTRLLVL.

This clonotype was seen a handful of times. The rearrangement joins TRBV6-6 to TRBJ2-7; 7 bases fit TRBD1. With V trimmed by 6 bases and J by 3 bases, 5 bases remained unmatched. Germline-derived CDR1 and CDR2 are MNHNY and SVGAGI (reference sequence). There are 13 residues in the CDR3. CDR3 DNA: TGTGCCAGCAGAAGGGACAGCTTCTACGAGCAGTACTTC. Translated, it gives CASRRDSFYEQYF.

V and J are TRBV29-1 and TRBJ2-5; the D gene is possibly TRBD1 (6 bases). Germline assignment: CDR1 SQVTM and CDR2 ANQGSEA. CDR3 length: 14 amino acids. Trimming pared 1 base from V and 2 bases from J, leaving 11 bases between. CDR3 loop: CSVEGRQAQETQYF. As DNA, the CDR3 is TGCAGCGTTGAAGGCCGACAGGCGCAAGAGACCCAGTACTTC.

This rearrangement joins TRBV5-1 to TRBJ2-3, with 8 bases fitting TRBD2. The J segment lost 1 base and the V segment lost 4 bases, leaving 5 bases of the junction unmatched. The CDR3 consists of 15 residues. In germline, CDR1 is SGHRS, CDR2 YFSETQ. The CDR3 DNA sequence: TGCGCCAGCAGCGCCGGGGGGGCCGGCACAGATACGCAGTATTTT. It specifies CASSAGGAGTDTQYF.